Each of the 28 T cell receptor beta chains below was sequenced from the same sample in a study of T-cell memory formation after mild COVID-19 (TCRdb year 2021). Preparation of the library involved 5' RACE. TCRdb records Illumina NovaSeq 6000 as the sequencer. The public sequencing data were trimmed at Q25 with fastp and processed into clonotypes with MiXCR by TCRdb, which kept only in-frame beta chains. Rows merge per CDR3 protein into single entries with the most common DNA and genes. The sample data list 250,000 to 350,000 distinct CDR3 sequences, and approximately 16% of these were observed just once. 22% of the sample is in the top ten clones. What was sequenced was PBMCs or a T cell subset sorted from them (not recorded which). All receptors come from a man between 18 and 35 years old who had mild COVID-19 (a few samples of this study predate the infection). The sample titles of this study are shuffled in the database, so cell type and time point are left out; the donor was told from shared clones.

The sample holds a few counts of this clonotype. The chain is built from TRBV5-1 and TRBJ1-2, with 9 nucleotides matching TRBD1. The germline V gene has CDR1 SGHRS and CDR2 YFSETQ. The CDR3 is 17 residues long. The trim removed 4 bases at V and 0 bases at J, leaving 10 bases unmatched. Here the CDR3 reads CASSGTGGRGANYGYTF. The CDR3 bases are TGCGCCAGCAGCGGAACAGGGGGCCGCGGGGCTAACTATGGCTACACCTTC.

This clonotype was recorded a few times. The rearrangement joins TRBV20-1 to TRBJ1-2; unclear D gene. This CDR3 contains 17 residues. With 1 base removed from V and 4 bases from J, the gap between germline ends came to 22 bases. Looked up from germline, CDR1 is DFQATT and CDR2 is SNEGSKA (reference sequence). DNA of the CDR3: TGCAGTGCTAGAGTAGAGGAAGGCCGTTTGGTCCGCTATGGCTACACCTTC. This translates into CSARVEEGRLVRYGYTF.

A few counts support this clonotype. The rearrangement links TRBV7-9 to TRBJ2-4; no definite D call. The ends were cut back, 4 bases at V and 4 bases at J, with 14 bases in the middle. The CDR3 is 15 residues long. CDR1 and CDR2 from the germline V gene are SEHNR and FQNEAQ (reference sequence). The CDR3 DNA follows: TGTGCCAGCAGCTACCGGCGATTGGGGAAAAACATTCAGTACTTC. This sequence encodes CASSYRRLGKNIQYF.

V usage is TRBV7-2 and J usage is TRBJ2-6, with D perhaps TRBD1 (5 bases). Trimming shortened V by 7 bases and J by 6 bases, and 10 bases separated the two germline ends. CDR1 is SGHTA and CDR2 is FQGNSA in the germline V gene. The CDR3 runs 13 residues. The CDR3 DNA sequence: TGTGCCAGCATCCCAGGGATGGCCAACGTCCTGACTTTC. Translation: CASIPGMANVLTF.

The chain links TRBV5-1 to TRBJ2-2, with a weak D call TRBD1 (6 bases). The CDR3 is 14 amino acids. The V end was cut by 1 base, the J end by 3 bases, with 7 bases between. Germline assignment: CDR1 SGHRS and CDR2 YFSETQ. In nucleotides, the CDR3 is TGCGCCAGCAGCTTGCACAGGGACACCGGGGAGCTGTTTTTT. Residues: CASSLHRDTGELFF.

This clonotype appeared a few times. The chain joins TRBV4-3 to TRBJ2-2; possibly TRBD2 for D (6 bases). Germline V lookup: CDR1 LGHNA, CDR2 YSLEER. The CDR3 sequence is 17 residues long. The V and J ends lost 0 bases and 4 bases respectively, with 15 bases between them. The CDR3 is CASSQEGGAPITGELFF. In DNA form, the CDR3 reads TGCGCCAGCAGCCAAGAAGGAGGGGCCCCGATCACCGGGGAGCTGTTTTTT.

In its sample, this clonotype was seen a few times. One end of the junction is discordant with germline, which a read error may explain. The chain is built from TRBV12-3 or TRBV12-4 and TRBJ2-5; D gene uncertain. The CDR3 covers 12 residues. CDR3 region: CASTKPRESQYF. In DNA, the CDR3 is TGTGCCAGCACCAAACCCCGAGAGTCCCAGTACTTC.

The rearrangement joins TRBV28 to TRBJ1-5, with no clear D. The germline CDR1 and CDR2 sequences are MDHEN and SYDVKM. The V gene lost 6 bases and the J gene lost 7 bases, with 10 bases spanning the gap. This CDR3 has 12 residues. CDR3 region: CASRVFGQPQHF. Written as DNA, the CDR3 is TGTGCCAGCAGGGTATTCGGGCAGCCCCAGCATTTT.

This chain connects TRBV10-3 to TRBJ2-5; TRBD1 might be the D (7 bases). The germline CDR1 and CDR2 sequences are ENHRY and SYGVKD. Trimming took 0 bases from V and 3 from J, leaving 23 bases between them. This CDR3 comprises 19 residues. CDR3 bases: TGTGCCATCAGTGAGTCTTTTCCAAATATTCAGGGGGAGGAAGAGACCCAGTACTTC. Its protein is CAISESFPNIQGEEETQYF.

This clonotype was found a few times. This rearrangement joins TRBV7-9 to TRBJ1-1; 8 nucleotides agree with TRBD1. Trimming took 5 bases from V and 1 from J; bases not matched to a gene: 3. The CDR3 runs 14 residues. From germline, CDR1 is SEHNR and CDR2 FQNEAQ (reference sequence). This CDR3 is CASSAGTGNTEAFF. The CDR3 DNA follows: TGTGCCAGCAGCGCCGGGACAGGGAACACTGAAGCTTTCTTT.

The CDR3 reads CASSLESGGEGPTEAFF. The CDR3 DNA is TGTGCCAGCAGTTTAGAATCCGGGGGCGAAGGTCCGACTGAAGCTTTCTTT. The chain couples TRBV12-3 or TRBV12-4 to TRBJ1-1; possible D gene TRBD1, 6 bases. Trimming removed 1 base from V and 5 bases from J, with 20 bases in between. The CDR3 is 17 amino acids.

The V gene is TRBV2, the J gene TRBJ2-7; D remains ambiguous. The length of the CDR3 is 13 residues. V was cut by 1 base and J by 1 base, with 5 bases left in between. The germline V gene encodes CDR1 SNHLY and CDR2 FYNNEI. CDR3 loop: CASSEERSYEQYF. In nucleotides, the CDR3 is TGTGCCAGCAGTGAAGAACGGTCCTACGAGCAGTACTTC.

In its sample, this clonotype was seen a few times. At one end the junction does not follow the germline gene, possibly because of a read error. The rearrangement joins TRBV4-2 to TRBJ1-4, with a possible D match to TRBD1 (5 bases). CDR3 length: 12 amino acids. Germline CDR1 reads LGHNA; CDR2 reads YNFKEQ. The CDR3 region is CASCQGGEKLFF. The DNA of the CDR3 is TGTGCCAGCTGCCAGGGAGGTGAAAAACTGTTTTTT.

This clonotype has more than one count but fewer than ten. The chain has TRBV2 and TRBJ2-3; D gene unclear. Trimming shortened V by 7 bases and J by 10 bases, and 12 bases separated the two germline ends. In germline, CDR1 is SNHLY, CDR2 FYNNEI. This CDR3 has 11 amino acids. This CDR3 reads CASTEAVPQYF. For the CDR3, the DNA is TGTGCCAGCACGGAAGCCGTGCCGCAGTATTTT.

This sequence joins TRBV11-2 and TRBJ2-2; D uncertain. Germline values: CDR1 SGHAT, CDR2 FQNNGV. CDR3 length: 13 amino acids. The V end lost 8 bases, the J end lost 6 bases, and 13 bases lay between the germline ends. The CDR3 bases are TGTGCCAGCCGACTCTTTTCAGCCGGGGAGCTGTTTTTT. This sequence encodes CASRLFSAGELFF.

The rearrangement joins TRBV20-1 to TRBJ2-7; 9 bases agree with TRBD1. This CDR3 is built from 13 residues. The junction had 2 bases not matched to a gene; V was cut back by 5 bases and J by 0 bases. From germline, CDR1 is DFQATT and CDR2 SNEGSKA (reference sequence). Here the CDR3 DNA reads TGCAGTGCTCAGGGACAGGGCTCCTACGAGCAGTACTTC. Its protein product is CSAQGQGSYEQYF.

This clonotype occurred a few times. The genes are TRBV12-3 or TRBV12-4 and TRBJ2-3; 12 positions match TRBD2. V shed 3 bases and J 4 bases; nucleotides not matched to a gene: 5. This CDR3 contains 16 residues. The CDR3 region has the DNA TGTGCCAGCAGTTTGCTAGCGGGGGGGCCTGCAGATACGCAGTATTTT. Encoded protein: CASSLLAGGPADTQYF.

This clonotype showed up many times. CDR3: CASSPTNSPLHF. The CDR3 DNA is TGTGCCAGCAGCCCAACTAATTCACCCCTCCACTTT. V is TRBV7-2 and J is TRBJ1-6, with D uncertain. Between the trimmed V and J ends, which lost 5 bases and 6 bases, there was a span of 5 bases. Per the germline V gene, CDR1 is SGHTA and CDR2 is FQGNSA. This CDR3 spans 12 amino acids.

This chain links TRBV4-2 with TRBJ1-1; D remains ambiguous. Germline assignment: CDR1 LGHNA and CDR2 YNFKEQ. V gave up 4 bases and J gave up 2 bases, with 11 bases separating them. The CDR3 is made up of 14 amino acids. The CDR3 sequence is CASSPQRKNTEAFF. The CDR3 DNA reads as TGTGCCAGCAGCCCGCAGAGGAAAAACACTGAAGCTTTCTTT.

The gene calls are TRBV19 and TRBJ1-5, with a possible D match to TRBD1 (5 bases). The CDR3 is made up of 15 amino acids. V lost 1 base and J lost 7, with 14 bases in between. Germline V lookup: CDR1 LNHDA, CDR2 SQIVND (reference sequence). CDR3 in amino acids: CASSIARQGSQPQHF. CDR3 coding DNA: TGTGCCAGTAGTATAGCCCGTCAGGGATCGCAGCCCCAGCATTTT.

The rearrangement joins TRBV7-3 to TRBJ2-5; D possibly corresponds to TRBD1 (5 bases). The CDR3 contains 13 residues. Deletions cut 5 bases from V and 5 bases from J, with 12 bases between. Germline loops: CDR1 SGHTA, CDR2 FQGTGA. The CDR3: CASSLDAGETQYF. The CDR3 region has the DNA TGTGCCAGCAGCCTTGACGCAGGGGAGACCCAGTACTTC.

V usage is TRBV20-1 and J usage is TRBJ2-1; 10 nucleotides align to TRBD2. CDR3 length equals 17 residues. V shed 2 bases and J 4 bases; nucleotides not matched to a gene: 11. Germline values: CDR1 DFQATT, CDR2 SNEGSKA (reference sequence). The CDR3 DNA reads as TGCAGTGCTAGATCTAGCGGGGGTTCCGCAGTGTACAATGAGCAGTTCTTC. It encodes CSARSSGGSAVYNEQFF.

This clonotype has more than one count but fewer than ten. J is TRBJ1-1 and V is TRBV12-3 or TRBV12-4; D is unclear. There are 18 residues in the CDR3. The germline V and J ends were trimmed by 2 bases and 0 bases, with 19 bases remaining between them. CDR3 sequence: CASSLPPTGLIVNTEAFF. The DNA of the CDR3 is TGTGCCAGCAGTTTACCCCCGACGGGCCTCATCGTGAACACTGAAGCTTTCTTT.

V gene TRBV4-3 combines with J gene TRBJ2-3; 7 bases match TRBD2. The CDR3 is 14 amino acids. The germline gives CDR1 LGHNA, CDR2 YSLEER. V lost 4 bases, J lost 2 bases, and 3 bases stayed unmatched. CDR3 sequence: CASSLRLATDTQYF. DNA of the CDR3: TGCGCCAGCAGCCTTCGACTAGCCACAGATACGCAGTATTTT.

This clonotype was counted a few times. The genes are TRBV4-3 and TRBJ2-2, with D possibly called TRBD1 or TRBD2 (5 bases each). The V and J ends lost 4 bases and 6 bases respectively, with 12 bases between them. The CDR3 is 14 amino acids. Germline lookup yields CDR1 LGHNA and CDR2 YSLEER. The CDR3 region is CASSRAQGAGELFF. The CDR3 nucleotides read TGCGCCAGCAGCCGCGCGCAGGGAGCCGGGGAGCTGTTTTTT.

The sample holds a few counts of this clonotype. V gene TRBV4-1 combines with J gene TRBJ2-2, with TRBD2 identical over 11 bases. Germline trimming cut 5 bases from V and 4 bases from J; bases unmatched to any gene: 6. This CDR3 comprises 16 residues. From germline, CDR1 is MGHRA and CDR2 YSYEKL. The CDR3 protein is CASSWLAGGPTGELFF. In DNA, the CDR3 is TGCGCCAGCAGCTGGTTAGCGGGGGGGCCCACCGGGGAGCTGTTTTTT.

The gene calls are TRBV3-1 and TRBJ1-6, with 8 nucleotides matching TRBD1. The CDR3 runs to 16 residues. The germline V gene encodes CDR1 LGHDT and CDR2 YNNKEL (reference sequence). The J segment lost 10 bases and the V segment lost 2 bases, leaving 10 bases of the junction unmatched. The CDR3, as DNA: TGTGCCAGCAGCCAATGGACAGGGCAATGGCAATCACCCCTCCACTTT. Its protein is CASSQWTGQWQSPLHF.

The DNA of the CDR3 is TGTGCCAGCAGCTTAGGCGGCAGGCACTATGGCTACACCTTC. It specifies CASSLGGRHYGYTF. The J gene is TRBJ1-2, the V gene TRBV7-9; D gene ambiguous. Per germline, CDR1 SEHNR and CDR2 FQNEAQ (reference sequence). V was trimmed by 1 base and J by 3 bases, leaving 9 bases between them. The CDR3 extends over 14 amino acids.